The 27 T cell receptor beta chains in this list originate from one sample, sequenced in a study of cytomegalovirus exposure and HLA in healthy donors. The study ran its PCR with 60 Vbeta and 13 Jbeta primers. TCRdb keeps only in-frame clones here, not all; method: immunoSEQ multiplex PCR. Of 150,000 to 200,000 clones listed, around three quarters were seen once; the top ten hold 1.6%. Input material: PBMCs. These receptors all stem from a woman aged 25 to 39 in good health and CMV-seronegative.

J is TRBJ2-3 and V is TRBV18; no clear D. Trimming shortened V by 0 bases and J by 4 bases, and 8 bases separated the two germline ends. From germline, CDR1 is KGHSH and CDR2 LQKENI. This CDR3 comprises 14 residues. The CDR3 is CASSPPVNSDTQYF. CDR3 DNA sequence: TGTGCCAGCTCACCACCAGTCAACTCAGATACGCAGTATTTT. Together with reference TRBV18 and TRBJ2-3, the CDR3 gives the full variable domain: NAGVMQNPRHLVRRRGQEARLRCSPMKGHSHVYWYRQLPEEGLKFMVYLQKENIIDESGMPKERFSAEFPKEGPSILRIQQVVRGDSAAYFCASSPPVNSDTQYFGPGTRLTVL.

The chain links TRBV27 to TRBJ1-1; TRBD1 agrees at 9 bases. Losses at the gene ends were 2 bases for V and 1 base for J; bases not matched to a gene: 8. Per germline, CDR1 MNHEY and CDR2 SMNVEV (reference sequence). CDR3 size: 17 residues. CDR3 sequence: CASSLGPGTGTNTEAFF. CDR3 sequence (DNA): TGTGCCAGCAGTTTAGGTCCCGGGACAGGGACGAACACTGAAGCTTTCTTT.

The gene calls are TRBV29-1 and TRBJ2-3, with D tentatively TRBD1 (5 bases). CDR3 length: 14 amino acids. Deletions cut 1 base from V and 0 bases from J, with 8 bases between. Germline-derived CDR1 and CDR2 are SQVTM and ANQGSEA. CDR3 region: CSVEGGDSTDTQYF. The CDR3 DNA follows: TGCAGCGTTGAAGGGGGCGATAGCACAGATACGCAGTATTTT.

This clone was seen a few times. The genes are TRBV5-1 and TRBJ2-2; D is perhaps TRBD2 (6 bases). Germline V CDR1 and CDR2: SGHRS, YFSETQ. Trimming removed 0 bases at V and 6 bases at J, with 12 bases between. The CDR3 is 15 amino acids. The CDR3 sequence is CASSLDGSDSGELFF. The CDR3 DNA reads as TGCGCCAGCAGCTTGGACGGGAGCGATTCCGGGGAGCTGTTTTTT.

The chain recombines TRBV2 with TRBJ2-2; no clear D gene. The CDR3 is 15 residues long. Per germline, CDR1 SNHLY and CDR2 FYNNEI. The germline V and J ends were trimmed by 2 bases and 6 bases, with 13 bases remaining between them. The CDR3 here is CASSELFEGAGELFF. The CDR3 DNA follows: TGTGCCAGCAGTGAACTGTTCGAAGGAGCCGGGGAGCTGTTTTTT.

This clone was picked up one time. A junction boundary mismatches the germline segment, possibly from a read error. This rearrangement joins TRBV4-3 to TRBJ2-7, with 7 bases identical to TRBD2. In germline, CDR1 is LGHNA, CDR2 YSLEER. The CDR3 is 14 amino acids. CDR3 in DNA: TGCGCCAGCAGCCCTGGACTAGTCTCCCACGAGCAGTACTTC. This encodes CASSPGLVSHEQYF.

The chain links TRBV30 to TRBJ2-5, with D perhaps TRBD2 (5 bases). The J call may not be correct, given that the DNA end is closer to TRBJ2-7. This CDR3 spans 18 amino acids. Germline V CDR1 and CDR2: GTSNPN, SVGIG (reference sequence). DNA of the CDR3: TGTGCCTGGAGTGTACCCGCCGCCGGGGTAGGTCGGCTCTACGAGCAGTACTTC. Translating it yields CAWSVPAAGVGRLYEQYF.

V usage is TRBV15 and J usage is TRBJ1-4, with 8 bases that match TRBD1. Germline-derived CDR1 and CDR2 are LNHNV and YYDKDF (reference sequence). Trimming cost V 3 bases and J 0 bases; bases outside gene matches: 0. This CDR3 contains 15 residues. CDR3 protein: CATSRGQATNEKLFF. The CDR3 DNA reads TGTGCCACCAGCAGGGGACAGGCAACTAATGAAAAACTGTTTTTT.

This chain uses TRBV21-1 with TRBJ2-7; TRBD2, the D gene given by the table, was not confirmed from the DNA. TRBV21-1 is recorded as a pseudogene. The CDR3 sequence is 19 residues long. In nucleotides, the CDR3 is TGTGCCAGCAGCAAAGAAGGTGGGACTAGCGGGAGGTTTACCTACGAGCAGTACTTC. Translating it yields CASSKEGGTSGRFTYEQYF.

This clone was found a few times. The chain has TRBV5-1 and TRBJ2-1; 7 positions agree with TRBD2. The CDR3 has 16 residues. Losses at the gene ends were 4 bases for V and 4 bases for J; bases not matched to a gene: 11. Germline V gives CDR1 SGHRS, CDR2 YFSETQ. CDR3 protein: CASSAAGAGVYNEQFF. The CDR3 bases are TGCGCCAGCAGCGCCGCTGGGGCGGGAGTTTACAATGAGCAGTTCTTC.

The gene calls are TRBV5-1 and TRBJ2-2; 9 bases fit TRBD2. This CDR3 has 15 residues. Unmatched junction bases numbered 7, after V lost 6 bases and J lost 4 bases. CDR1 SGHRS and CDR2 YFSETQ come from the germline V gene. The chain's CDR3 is CASNLAGAFTGELFF. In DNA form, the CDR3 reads TGCGCCAGCAACTTAGCGGGGGCGTTCACCGGGGAGCTGTTTTTT.

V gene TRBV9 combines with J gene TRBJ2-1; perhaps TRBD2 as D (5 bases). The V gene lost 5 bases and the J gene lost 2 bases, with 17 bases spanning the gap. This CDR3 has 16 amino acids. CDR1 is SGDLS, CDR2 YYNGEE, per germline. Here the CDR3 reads CASSSDWFGTYNEQFF. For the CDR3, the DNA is TGTGCCAGCAGTTCGGACTGGTTCGGCACCTACAATGAGCAGTTCTTC. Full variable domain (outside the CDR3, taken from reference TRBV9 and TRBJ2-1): DSGVTQTPKHLITATGQRVTLRCSPRSGDLSVYWYQQSLDQGLQFLIQYYNGEERAKGNILERFSAQQFPDLHSELNLSSLELGDSALYFCASSSDWFGTYNEQFFGPGTRLTVL.

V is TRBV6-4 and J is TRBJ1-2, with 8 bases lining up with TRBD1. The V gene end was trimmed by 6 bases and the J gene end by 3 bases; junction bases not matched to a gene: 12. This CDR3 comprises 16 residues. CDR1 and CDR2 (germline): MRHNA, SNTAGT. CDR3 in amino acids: CASRPAADRGDYGYTF. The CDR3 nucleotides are TGTGCCAGCAGGCCCGCGGCCGACAGGGGCGACTATGGCTACACCTTC.

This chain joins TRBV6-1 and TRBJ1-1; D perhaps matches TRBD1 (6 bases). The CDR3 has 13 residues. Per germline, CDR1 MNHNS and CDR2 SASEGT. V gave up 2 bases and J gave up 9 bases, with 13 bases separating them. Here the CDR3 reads CASSERGQGKAFF. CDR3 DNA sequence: TGTGCCAGCAGTGAAAGGGGCCAGGGGAAAGCTTTCTTT.

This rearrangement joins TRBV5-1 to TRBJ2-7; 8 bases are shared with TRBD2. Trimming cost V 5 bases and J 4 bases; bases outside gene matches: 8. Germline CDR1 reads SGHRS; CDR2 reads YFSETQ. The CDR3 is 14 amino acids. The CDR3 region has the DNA TGCGCCAGCAGGGACCTCCGCGGGGGGTACGAGCAGTACTTC. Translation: CASRDLRGGYEQYF.

CDR3 bases: TGTGCCAGCAGCTTAGCGCAGGCATCCTACGAGCAGTACTTC. Protein product: CASSLAQASYEQYF. J is TRBJ2-7 and V is TRBV7-2; D is unclear. The CDR3 is 14 amino acids. CDR1 and CDR2 from the germline V gene are SGHTA and FQGNSA. The V end was cut by 0 bases, the J end by 1 base, with 7 bases between.

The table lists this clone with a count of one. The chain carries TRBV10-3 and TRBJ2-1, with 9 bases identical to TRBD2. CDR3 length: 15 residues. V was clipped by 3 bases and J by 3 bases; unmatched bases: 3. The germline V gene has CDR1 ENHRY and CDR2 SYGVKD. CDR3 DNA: TGTGCCATCAGTGACGTGCGGGAGGGCTACAATGAGCAGTTCTTC. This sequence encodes CAISDVREGYNEQFF.

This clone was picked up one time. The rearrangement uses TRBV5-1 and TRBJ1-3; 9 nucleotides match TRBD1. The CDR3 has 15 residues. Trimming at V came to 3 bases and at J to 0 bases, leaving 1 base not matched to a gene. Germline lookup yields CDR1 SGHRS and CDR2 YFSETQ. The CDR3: CASSSTGGSGNTIYF. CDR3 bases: TGCGCCAGCAGCTCGACAGGGGGCTCTGGAAACACCATATATTTT.

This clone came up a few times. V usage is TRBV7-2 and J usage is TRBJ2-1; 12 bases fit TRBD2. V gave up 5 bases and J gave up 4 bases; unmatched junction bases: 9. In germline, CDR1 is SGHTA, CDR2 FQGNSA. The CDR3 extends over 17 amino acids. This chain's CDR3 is CASSIERGLAGYNEQFF. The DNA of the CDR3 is TGTGCCAGCAGCATAGAAAGAGGACTAGCGGGATACAATGAGCAGTTCTTC.

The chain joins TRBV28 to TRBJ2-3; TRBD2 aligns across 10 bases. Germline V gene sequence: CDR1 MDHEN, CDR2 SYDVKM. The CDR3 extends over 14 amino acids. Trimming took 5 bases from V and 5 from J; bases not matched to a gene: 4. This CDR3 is CASSLAGEGDTQYF. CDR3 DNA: TGTGCCAGCAGTCTAGCGGGAGAGGGAGATACGCAGTATTTT.

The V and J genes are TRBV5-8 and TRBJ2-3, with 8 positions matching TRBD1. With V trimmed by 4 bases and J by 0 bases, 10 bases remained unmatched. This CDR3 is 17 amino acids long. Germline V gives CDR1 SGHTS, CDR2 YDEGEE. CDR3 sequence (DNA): TGTGCCAGCAGCCCGGGACAGGCCCTAACTAGCACAGATACGCAGTATTTT. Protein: CASSPGQALTSTDTQYF.

CDR3 coding DNA: TGTGCCTGGGGGACTAACAAAAACATTCAGTACTTC. Its translation is CAWGTNKNIQYF. The V call is TRBV30, the J call TRBJ2-4, with 7 bases matching TRBD2. The CDR3 has 12 residues. The germline CDR1 and CDR2 sequences are GTSNPN and SVGIG (reference sequence). Unmatched junction bases numbered 1, after V lost 5 bases and J lost 3 bases.

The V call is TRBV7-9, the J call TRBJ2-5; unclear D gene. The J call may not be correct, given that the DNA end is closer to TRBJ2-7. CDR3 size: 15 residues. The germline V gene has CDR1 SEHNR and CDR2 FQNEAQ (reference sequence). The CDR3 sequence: CASSLVGGGNYEQYF. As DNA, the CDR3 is TGTGCCAGCAGCTTAGTTGGTGGCGGAAATTACGAGCAGTACTTC.

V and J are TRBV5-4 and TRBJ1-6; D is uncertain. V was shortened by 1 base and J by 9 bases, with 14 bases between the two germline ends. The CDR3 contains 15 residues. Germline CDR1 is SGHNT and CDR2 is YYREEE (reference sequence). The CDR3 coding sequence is TGTGCCAGCAGCTTGAGGAACAGCTACCTTTCACCCCTCCACTTT. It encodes CASSLRNSYLSPLHF.

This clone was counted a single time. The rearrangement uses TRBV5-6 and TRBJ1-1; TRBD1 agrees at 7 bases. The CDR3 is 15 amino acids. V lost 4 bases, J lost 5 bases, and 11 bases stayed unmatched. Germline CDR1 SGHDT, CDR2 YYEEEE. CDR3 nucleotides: TGTGCCAGCAGCCTCCCGACAGGGAGGTGGACTGAAGCTTTCTTT. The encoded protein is CASSLPTGRWTEAFF. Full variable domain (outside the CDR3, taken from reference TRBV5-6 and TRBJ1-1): DAGVTQSPTHLIKTRGQQVTLRCSPKSGHDTVSWYQQALGQGPQFIFQYYEEEERQRGNFPDRFSGHQFPNYSSELNVNALLLGDSALYLCASSLPTGRWTEAFFGQGTRLTVV.

DNA of the CDR3: TGTGCCAGCAGCTTCCGACAGGAGGACGAGCAGTACTTC. Translation gives CASSFRQEDEQYF. The chain joins TRBV7-8 to TRBJ2-5; D perhaps matches TRBD1 (6 bases). The DNA end favors TRBJ2-7, so the J call may be wrong. This CDR3 is 13 amino acids long. In germline, CDR1 is SGHVS, CDR2 FQNEAQ.

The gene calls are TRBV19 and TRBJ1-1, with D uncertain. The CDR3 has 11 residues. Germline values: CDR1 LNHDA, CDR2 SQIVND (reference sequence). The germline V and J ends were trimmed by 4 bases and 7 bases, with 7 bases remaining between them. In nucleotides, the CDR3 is TGTGCCAGTAGTACCCTAAATGAAGCTTTCTTT. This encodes CASSTLNEAFF.